This T cell receptor beta chain stems from a study of blood T cell repertoires in COVID-19. A note on this clone: The sample contains more than one DNA sequence encoding this CDR3.

This CDR3 spans 15 amino acids. Germline CDR1 reads SGHRS; CDR2 reads YFSETQ. Unmatched junction bases numbered 1, after V lost 1 base and J lost 5 bases. Recruits, aged 18 to 89 years, lived in some 25 US areas. Clinical history as reported by participants underpinned cohort assignment. The authors' processing: The assay estimated nucleated cells by amplifying reference gene primers. TCRdb keeps only in-frame clones here, not all; method: immunoSEQ multiplex PCR. D and trimming were read from the DNA, whereas the V and J calls and clone size are those reported in that table. The data hold approximately 220,000 clones, with 70% to 85% observed a single time.

V gene TRBV5-1 combines with J gene TRBJ2-1, with 12 nucleotides matching TRBD2. This receptor was obtained from a woman aged 40 to 49 with acute COVID-19. The sequenced material came from PBMCs or T cells enriched from blood (not recorded which). CDR3 sequence: CASSLRLAGDNEQFF. CDR3 DNA sequence: TGCGCCAGCAGCTTGAGACTAGCGGGAGACAATGAGCAGTTCTTC.